The clone carrying this T cell receptor (beta chain) qualifies as medium-sized. Its antigen is unknown. This sample's time point: technical triplicate 3. It was from 2 million PBMCs stored at -80 C that the unsorted libraries were obtained. This entry is derived from a study of neurological immune-mediated disorders. Study conclusions and caveats: TCR-beta repertoires seemed private in all groups, with no expanded CDR3 amino acid sequences shared. The greatest degree of TCR clonal expansion was observed in HTLV-1-associated myelopathy, with the lowest in multiple sclerosis, below that of healthy controls.

The germline V gene has CDR1 SQVTM and CDR2 ANQGSEA. After removal of 7 bases from V and 0 bases from J, the junction contained 3 bases not matched to a gene. This CDR3 spans 13 amino acids. A single run covered 15-18 subjects with over 200 million TCR-beta sequences. TCRdb fed the 5' RACE reads into MiXCR, producing one record per CDR3 protein. The table shows tens of thousands of distinct CDR3 sequences, with roughly 21% occurring only once. The receptor comes from a man between 60 and 75 years old with HTLV-1-associated myelopathy (HAM/TSP). This chain uses TRBV29-1 with TRBJ1-1, with 9 bases fitting TRBD1. The sequencing input was PBMCs. The CDR3 loop is CSGGDRVNTEAFF. Here the CDR3 DNA reads TGCAGCGGAGGGGACAGGGTGAACACTGAAGCTTTCTTT.